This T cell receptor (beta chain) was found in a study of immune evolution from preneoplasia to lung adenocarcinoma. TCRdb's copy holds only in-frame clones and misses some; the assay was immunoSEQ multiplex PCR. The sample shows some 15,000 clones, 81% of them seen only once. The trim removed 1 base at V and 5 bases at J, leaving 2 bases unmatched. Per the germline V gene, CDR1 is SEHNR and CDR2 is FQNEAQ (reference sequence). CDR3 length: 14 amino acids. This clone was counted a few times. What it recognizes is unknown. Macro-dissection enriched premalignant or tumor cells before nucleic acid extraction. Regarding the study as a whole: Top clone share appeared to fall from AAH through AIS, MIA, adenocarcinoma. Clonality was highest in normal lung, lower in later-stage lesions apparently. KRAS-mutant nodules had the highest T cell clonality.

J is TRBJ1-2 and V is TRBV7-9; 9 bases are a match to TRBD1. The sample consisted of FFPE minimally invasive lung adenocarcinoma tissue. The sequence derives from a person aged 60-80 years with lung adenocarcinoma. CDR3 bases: TGTGCCAGCAGCTTAGAAGGGACAGGGTATGGCTACACCTTC. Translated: CASSLEGTGYGYTF.